Listed below are T cell receptor beta chains from one sample, sequenced in a study of vaccination and CD4 T cells after COVID-19. TCRdb re-analysed the PCR reads in MiXCR, keeping a single row per CDR3 protein. The sample consists of around 20,000 distinct CDR3 sequences, about 44% of them appearing once. No antigen has been identified for these receptors. The sequencing here drew on CD4+ T cells from blood, cultured in vitro, taken before SARS-CoV-2 vaccination. The receptors come from a human donor who had recovered from COVID-19. CDR3s leave out the opening cysteine and the closing phenylalanine or tryptophan.

cdr3_aa: ASSTSGQASGNTIY
v_call: TRBV7-9
j_call: TRBJ1-3

cdr3_aa: ASSLATATNSPLH
v_call: TRBV5-5
j_call: TRBJ1-6

cdr3_aa: ASSDMDRGPFNEQF
v_call: TRBV5-1
j_call: TRBJ2-1

cdr3_aa: AWSTGGSSRGTEAF
v_call: TRBV30
j_call: TRBJ1-1

cdr3_aa: ASSKEGPMGSYEQY
v_call: TRBV12-3/TRBV12-4
j_call: TRBJ2-7

cdr3_aa: ASHRLGQSFEQF
v_call: TRBV5-4
j_call: TRBJ2-1

cdr3_aa: ASSAGGRRNSPLH
v_call: TRBV25-1
j_call: TRBJ1-6

cdr3_aa: ASSRGGMGTEAF
v_call: TRBV11-3
j_call: TRBJ1-1

cdr3_aa: ASSLGEGSGYT
v_call: TRBV12-3/TRBV12-4
j_call: TRBJ1-2

cdr3_aa: ASSSLAGGRTDTQY
v_call: TRBV6-5
j_call: TRBJ2-3

cdr3_aa: ASQGRYGYT
v_call: TRBV2
j_call: TRBJ1-2

cdr3_aa: SARGGAPSWVDGAF
v_call: TRBV20-1
j_call: TRBJ1-1

cdr3_aa: ASSSYRRADTQY
v_call: TRBV7-9
j_call: TRBJ2-3

cdr3_aa: ASMETGVPRSPLH
v_call: TRBV6-1
j_call: TRBJ1-6

cdr3_aa: ASSPLGQGATGELF
v_call: TRBV6-1
j_call: TRBJ2-2

cdr3_aa: ASSYSVQGITYGYT
v_call: TRBV6-5
j_call: TRBJ1-2

cdr3_aa: ASSMVWGDSPLH
v_call: TRBV19
j_call: TRBJ1-6

cdr3_aa: ASSDRGSSYEQY
v_call: TRBV19
j_call: TRBJ2-7

cdr3_aa: SASRTGSVDQPQH
v_call: TRBV20-1
j_call: TRBJ1-5

cdr3_aa: ASSLEQNSLLH
v_call: TRBV7-9
j_call: TRBJ1-6

cdr3_aa: ASRNFRGSYEQY
v_call: TRBV6-1
j_call: TRBJ2-7

cdr3_aa: ASSKPGQAYGYT
v_call: TRBV7-2
j_call: TRBJ1-2

cdr3_aa: ASTKDPGNQPQH
v_call: TRBV7-8
j_call: TRBJ1-5

cdr3_aa: ASSIPGQRAGNTIY
v_call: TRBV28
j_call: TRBJ1-3

cdr3_aa: SAHRGETQY
v_call: TRBV20-1
j_call: TRBJ2-5

cdr3_aa: ASSELGAGGPYEQY
v_call: TRBV25-1
j_call: TRBJ2-7

cdr3_aa: ASHAGSGLNTEAF
v_call: TRBV28
j_call: TRBJ1-1

cdr3_aa: ASSYRSRLEGVGHYSNQPQH
v_call: TRBV6-2/TRBV6-3
j_call: TRBJ1-5

cdr3_aa: ASSSNRDRGNSPLH
v_call: TRBV7-9
j_call: TRBJ1-6

cdr3_aa: SARDGRTATNGYT
v_call: TRBV20-1
j_call: TRBJ1-2

cdr3_aa: ASSYMGASNQPQH
v_call: TRBV6-5
j_call: TRBJ1-5

cdr3_aa: ASSMGLRMNTEAF
v_call: TRBV19
j_call: TRBJ1-1

cdr3_aa: ASSLLDGSGSSGF
v_call: TRBV12-3/TRBV12-4
j_call: TRBJ1-1

cdr3_aa: ASSYSGTSGGANTQY
v_call: TRBV6-5
j_call: TRBJ2-3

cdr3_aa: ASSSPGTGSYEQY
v_call: TRBV11-2
j_call: TRBJ2-7

cdr3_aa: ASSPLASNEQF
v_call: TRBV7-7
j_call: TRBJ2-1

cdr3_aa: ASSEAGGYGNTIY
v_call: TRBV6-1
j_call: TRBJ1-3

cdr3_aa: ASSPGGAQETQY
v_call: TRBV11-3
j_call: TRBJ2-5

cdr3_aa: ASSEERAGRDGYT
v_call: TRBV2
j_call: TRBJ1-2

cdr3_aa: ASSLEGAGGGYT
v_call: TRBV11-2
j_call: TRBJ1-2

cdr3_aa: ASSEVGQF
v_call: TRBV6-1
j_call: TRBJ2-1

cdr3_aa: ASSLSVGGEQETQY
v_call: TRBV12-3/TRBV12-4
j_call: TRBJ2-5

cdr3_aa: ASSVGGWYGGYT
v_call: TRBV25-1
j_call: TRBJ1-2

cdr3_aa: ASSPRLAGGTDTQY
v_call: TRBV27
j_call: TRBJ2-3

cdr3_aa: ASSLARLAGPQETQY
v_call: TRBV7-8
j_call: TRBJ2-5

cdr3_aa: ASSQLAGGQTLNEQF
v_call: TRBV7-2
j_call: TRBJ2-1

cdr3_aa: ASSDSSGYGTEAF
v_call: TRBV6-1
j_call: TRBJ1-1

cdr3_aa: ASSVQGETQY
v_call: TRBV2
j_call: TRBJ2-5

cdr3_aa: ASSRTGANVLT
v_call: TRBV28
j_call: TRBJ2-6

cdr3_aa: ASSSTGLSTYEQY
v_call: TRBV28
j_call: TRBJ2-7

cdr3_aa: ASSGRRQPQPQH
v_call: TRBV19
j_call: TRBJ1-5

cdr3_aa: ASSLTPTGYEQY
v_call: TRBV6-5
j_call: TRBJ2-7

cdr3_aa: SASRDRFSYNEQF
v_call: TRBV20-1
j_call: TRBJ2-1

cdr3_aa: ASSQGVGGTLY
v_call: TRBV4-3
j_call: TRBJ2-7

cdr3_aa: ASRGEAGGGYT
v_call: TRBV27
j_call: TRBJ1-2

cdr3_aa: ASSSTGIRTYEQY
v_call: TRBV7-2
j_call: TRBJ2-7

cdr3_aa: ASSLQGRGRIYEQY
v_call: TRBV11-2
j_call: TRBJ2-7

cdr3_aa: ASSIDYQETQY
v_call: TRBV5-1
j_call: TRBJ2-5

cdr3_aa: SARTRTGGGNGYT
v_call: TRBV20-1
j_call: TRBJ1-2